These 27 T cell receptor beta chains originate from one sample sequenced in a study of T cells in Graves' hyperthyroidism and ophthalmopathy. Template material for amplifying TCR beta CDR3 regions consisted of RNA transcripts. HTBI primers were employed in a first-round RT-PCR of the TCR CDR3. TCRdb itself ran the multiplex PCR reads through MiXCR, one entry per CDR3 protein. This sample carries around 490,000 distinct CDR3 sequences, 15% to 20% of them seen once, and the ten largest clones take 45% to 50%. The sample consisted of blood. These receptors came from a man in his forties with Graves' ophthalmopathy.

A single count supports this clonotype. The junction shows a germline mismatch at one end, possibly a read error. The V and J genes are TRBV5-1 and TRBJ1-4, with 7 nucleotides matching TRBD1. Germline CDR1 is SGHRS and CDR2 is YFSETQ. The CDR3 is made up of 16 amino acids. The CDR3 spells CASSLSPGLRGEKLFF. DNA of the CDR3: TGTGCCAGCAGCTTATCGCCGGGCCTCAGGGGGGAAAAACTGTTTTTT.

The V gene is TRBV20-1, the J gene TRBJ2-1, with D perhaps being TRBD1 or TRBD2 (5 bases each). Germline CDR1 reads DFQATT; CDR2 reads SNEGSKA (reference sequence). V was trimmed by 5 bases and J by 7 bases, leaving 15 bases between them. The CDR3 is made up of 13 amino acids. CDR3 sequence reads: CSALGELTNEQFF. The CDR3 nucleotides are TGCAGTGCTCTGGGGGAGCTTACGAATGAGCAGTTCTTC.

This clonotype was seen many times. In nucleotides, the CDR3 is TGTGCCAGCAGTCCGAACAGGGCAGGGAACTATGGCTACACCTTC. The encoded protein is CASSPNRAGNYGYTF. The rearrangement joins TRBV28 to TRBJ1-2; perhaps TRBD1 as D (6 bases). Per the germline V gene, CDR1 is MDHEN and CDR2 is SYDVKM. V was clipped by 5 bases and J by 2 bases, with 15 bases between them. The CDR3 is 15 amino acids.

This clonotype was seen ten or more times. CDR3 DNA sequence: TGTGCCAGCAGTTTCAATCGGGGCAGCACAGATACGCAGTATTTT. Amino acids: CASSFNRGSTDTQYF. The rearrangement uses TRBV12-3 or TRBV12-4 and TRBJ2-3; the D gene could be TRBD1 or TRBD2 (5 bases each). The CDR3 consists of 15 residues. Trimming took 3 bases from V and 0 from J, leaving 10 bases between them.

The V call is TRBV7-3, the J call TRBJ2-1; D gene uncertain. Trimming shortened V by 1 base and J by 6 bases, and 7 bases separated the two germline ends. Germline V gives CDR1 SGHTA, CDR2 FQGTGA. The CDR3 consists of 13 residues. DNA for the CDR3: TGTGCCAGCAGCTTAATGACCGGCAATGAGCAGTTCTTC. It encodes CASSLMTGNEQFF.

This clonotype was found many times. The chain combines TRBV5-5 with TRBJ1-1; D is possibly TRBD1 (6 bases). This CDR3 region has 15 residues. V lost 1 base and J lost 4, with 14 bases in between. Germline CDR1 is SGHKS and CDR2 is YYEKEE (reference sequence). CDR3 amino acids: CASSLRGTGLTEAFF. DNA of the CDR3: TGTGCCAGCAGCTTGCGGGGTACAGGGCTCACTGAAGCTTTCTTT.

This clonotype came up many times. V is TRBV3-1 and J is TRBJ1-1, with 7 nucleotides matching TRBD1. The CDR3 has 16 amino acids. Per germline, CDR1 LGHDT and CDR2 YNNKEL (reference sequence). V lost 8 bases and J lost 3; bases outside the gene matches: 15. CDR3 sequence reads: CASADPNRQGDTEAFF. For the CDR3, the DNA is TGTGCCAGCGCCGATCCAAACCGGCAGGGGGACACTGAAGCTTTCTTT.

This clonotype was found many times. The CDR3 nucleotides read TGTGCCAGCAGCCGCCGGGACACCATTCAAGAGACCCAGTACTTC. This translates into CASSRRDTIQETQYF. The chain combines TRBV3-1 with TRBJ2-5; weak D call: TRBD1 (6 bases). The length of the CDR3 is 15 residues. V was clipped by 4 bases and J by 2 bases, with 14 bases between them. CDR1 is LGHDT, CDR2 YNNKEL, per germline (reference sequence).

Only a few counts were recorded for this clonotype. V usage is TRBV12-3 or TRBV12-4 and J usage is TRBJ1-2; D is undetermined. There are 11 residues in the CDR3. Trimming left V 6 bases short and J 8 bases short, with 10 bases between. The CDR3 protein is CASRRLRGYTF. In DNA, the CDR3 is TGTGCCAGCAGGCGCCTCAGGGGCTACACCTTC.

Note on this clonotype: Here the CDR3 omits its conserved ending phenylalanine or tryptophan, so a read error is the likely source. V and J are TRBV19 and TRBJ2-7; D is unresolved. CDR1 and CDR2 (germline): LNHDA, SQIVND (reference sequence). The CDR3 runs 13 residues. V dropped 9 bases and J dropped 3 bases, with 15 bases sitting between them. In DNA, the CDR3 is TGTGCCAGCCAGGACGGTTTAGGCTACGAGCAGTACTCC. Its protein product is CASQDGLGYEQYS.

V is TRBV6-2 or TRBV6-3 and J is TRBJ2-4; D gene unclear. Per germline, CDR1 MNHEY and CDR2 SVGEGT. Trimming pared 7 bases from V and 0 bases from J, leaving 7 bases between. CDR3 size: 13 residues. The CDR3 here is CASKGAAKNIQYF. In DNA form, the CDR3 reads TGTGCCAGCAAAGGAGCAGCCAAAAACATTCAGTACTTC.

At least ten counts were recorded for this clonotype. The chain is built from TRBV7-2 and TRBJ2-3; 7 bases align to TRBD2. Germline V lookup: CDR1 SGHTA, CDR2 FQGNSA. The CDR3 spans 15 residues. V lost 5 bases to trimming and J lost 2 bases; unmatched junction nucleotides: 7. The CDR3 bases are TGTGCCAGCAGCCCCAGAGCGGGACCCACAGATACGCAGTATTTT. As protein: CASSPRAGPTDTQYF.

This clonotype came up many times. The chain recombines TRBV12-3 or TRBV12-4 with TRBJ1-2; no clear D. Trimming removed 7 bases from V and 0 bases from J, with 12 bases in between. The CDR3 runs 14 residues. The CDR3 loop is CASTLSHPNYGYTF. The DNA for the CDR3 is TGTGCCAGCACTCTTTCGCACCCTAACTATGGCTACACCTTC.

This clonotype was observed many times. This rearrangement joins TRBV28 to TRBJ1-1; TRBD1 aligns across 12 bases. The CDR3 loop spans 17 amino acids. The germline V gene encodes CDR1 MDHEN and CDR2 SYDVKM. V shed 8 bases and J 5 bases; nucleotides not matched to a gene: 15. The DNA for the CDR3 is TGTGCCAGCCCCCCCGGGACAGGGGGCTTTGGGGGAACTGAAGCTTTCTTT. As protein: CASPPGTGGFGGTEAFF.

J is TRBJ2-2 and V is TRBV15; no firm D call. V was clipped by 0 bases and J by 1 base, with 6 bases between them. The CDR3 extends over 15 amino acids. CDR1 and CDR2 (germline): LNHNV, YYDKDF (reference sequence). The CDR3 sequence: CATSRDLVNTGELFF. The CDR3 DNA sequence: TGTGCCACCAGCAGAGATCTCGTGAACACCGGGGAGCTGTTTTTT. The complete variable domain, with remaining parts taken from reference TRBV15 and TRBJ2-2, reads DAMVIQNPRYQVTQFGKPVTLSCSQTLNHNVMYWYQQKSSQAPKLLFHYYDKDFNNEADTPDNFQSRRPNTSFCFLDIRSPGLGDTAMYLCATSRDLVNTGELFFGEGSRLTVL.

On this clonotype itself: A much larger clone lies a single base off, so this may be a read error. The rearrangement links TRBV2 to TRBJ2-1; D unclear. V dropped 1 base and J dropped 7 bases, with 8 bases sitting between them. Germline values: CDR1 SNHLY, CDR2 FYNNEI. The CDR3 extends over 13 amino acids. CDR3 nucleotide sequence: TGTGCCAGCAGTGAAGTTCAGACTAATGAGCAGTTCTTC. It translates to CASSEVQTNEQFF.

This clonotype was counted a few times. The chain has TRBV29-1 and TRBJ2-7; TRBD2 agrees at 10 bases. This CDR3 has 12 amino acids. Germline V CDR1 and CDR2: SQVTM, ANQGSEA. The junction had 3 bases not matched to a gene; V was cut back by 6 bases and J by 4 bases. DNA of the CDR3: TGCAGCGTGGAGACTAGCGGGTACGAGCAGTACTTC. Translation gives CSVETSGYEQYF.

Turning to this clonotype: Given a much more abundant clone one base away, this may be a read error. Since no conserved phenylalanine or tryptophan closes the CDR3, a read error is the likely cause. CDR3 in DNA: TGTGCCATCAGGGAGTCCTACGAGCAGTACCTC. Translating gives CAIRESYEQYL. The chain carries TRBV10-3 and TRBJ2-7; unclear D gene. The CDR3 runs 11 residues. Germline-derived CDR1 and CDR2 are ENHRY and SYGVKD.

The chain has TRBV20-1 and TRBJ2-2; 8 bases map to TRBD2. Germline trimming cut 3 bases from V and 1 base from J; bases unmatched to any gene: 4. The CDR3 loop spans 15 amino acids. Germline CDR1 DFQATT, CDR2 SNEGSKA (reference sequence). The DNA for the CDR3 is TGCAGTGCTAGCCCGGGACTAGGGAACACCGGGGAGCTGTTTTTT. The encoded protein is CSASPGLGNTGELFF.

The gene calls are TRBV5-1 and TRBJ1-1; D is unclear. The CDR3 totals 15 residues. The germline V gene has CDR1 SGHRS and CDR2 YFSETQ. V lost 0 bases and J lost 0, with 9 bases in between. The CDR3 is CASSLARAMNTEAFF. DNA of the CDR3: TGCGCCAGCAGCTTGGCGAGGGCTATGAACACTGAAGCTTTCTTT.

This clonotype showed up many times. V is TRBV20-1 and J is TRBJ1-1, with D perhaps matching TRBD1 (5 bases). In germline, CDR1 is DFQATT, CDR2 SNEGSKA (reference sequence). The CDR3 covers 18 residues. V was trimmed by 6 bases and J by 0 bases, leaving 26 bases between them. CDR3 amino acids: CSAAPRYRGYVMNTEAFF. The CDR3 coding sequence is TGCAGTGCCGCACCCCGGTATCGGGGGTATGTCATGAACACTGAAGCTTTCTTT.

CDR3 loop: CSASRPGSNYGYTF. CDR3 in DNA: TGCAGTGCTAGCAGACCGGGATCAAACTATGGCTACACCTTC. The rearrangement uses TRBV20-1 and TRBJ1-2; D is uncertain. The CDR3 is 14 residues long. The germline CDR1 and CDR2 sequences are DFQATT and SNEGSKA (reference sequence). The V gene lost 3 bases and the J gene lost 2 bases, with 13 bases spanning the gap.

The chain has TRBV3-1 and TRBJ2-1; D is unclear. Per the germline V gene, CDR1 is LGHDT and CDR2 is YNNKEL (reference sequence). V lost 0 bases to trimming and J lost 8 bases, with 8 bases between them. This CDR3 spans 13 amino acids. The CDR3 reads CASSQDSRYEQFF. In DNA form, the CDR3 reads TGTGCCAGCAGCCAAGATTCGAGGTATGAGCAGTTCTTC.

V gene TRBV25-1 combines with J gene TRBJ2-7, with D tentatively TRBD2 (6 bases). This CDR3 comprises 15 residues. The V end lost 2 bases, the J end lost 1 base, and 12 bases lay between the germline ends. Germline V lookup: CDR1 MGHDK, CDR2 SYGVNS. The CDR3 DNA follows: TGTGCCAGCAGTGAACCGGGAGCGGATTCCTACGAGCAGTACTTC. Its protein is CASSEPGADSYEQYF.

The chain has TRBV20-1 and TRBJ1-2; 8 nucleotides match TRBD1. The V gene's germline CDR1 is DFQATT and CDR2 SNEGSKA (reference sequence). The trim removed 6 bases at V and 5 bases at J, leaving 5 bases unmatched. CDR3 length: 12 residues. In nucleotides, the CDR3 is TGCAGTGCGCCGGACAGGGCATATGGCTACACCTTC. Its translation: CSAPDRAYGYTF.

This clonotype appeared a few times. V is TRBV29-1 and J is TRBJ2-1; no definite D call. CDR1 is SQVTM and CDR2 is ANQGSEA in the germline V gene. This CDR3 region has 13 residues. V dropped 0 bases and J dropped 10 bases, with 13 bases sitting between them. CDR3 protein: CSVEDLISSEQFF. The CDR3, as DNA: TGCAGCGTTGAAGACCTCATCTCCAGCGAGCAGTTCTTC.

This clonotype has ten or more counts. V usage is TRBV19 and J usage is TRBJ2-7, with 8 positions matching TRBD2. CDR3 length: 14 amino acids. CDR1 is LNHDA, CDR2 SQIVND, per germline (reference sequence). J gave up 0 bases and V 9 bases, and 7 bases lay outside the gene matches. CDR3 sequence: CASRTSGSSYEQYF. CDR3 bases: TGTGCCAGCAGAACGAGCGGGAGCTCCTACGAGCAGTACTTC.